This T cell receptor (beta chain) was observed in a study of tumor-infiltrating lymphocytes in primary liver carcinoma. Remarks on this clonotype: This CDR3 fails to terminate in the conserved phenylalanine or tryptophan, so it likely reflects a read error. No DNA is shown, since the ends of the CDR3 on it are uncertain; the CDR3 is the one TCRdb lists.

Reverse transcription of 500 to 650 ng total RNA with a constant-region primer produced TCR beta cDNA. Construction of TCR beta libraries relied on three successive nested multiplex PCR rounds employing slightly modified ARM-PCR. Forward primers for TRBV1-TRBV30 and a C-beta reverse primer served the first two PCR rounds, at around 9 cycles each. TCRdb passed the multiplex PCR reads through MiXCR, listing each CDR3 protein once. The sample lists 300,000 to 350,000 distinct CDR3 sequences, around 60% occurring once. Out of unsorted whole blood came the blood RNA, and germline DNA was extracted as well. Germline CDR1 and CDR2: SGHAT and FQNNGV. Both ends counted, the CDR3 spans 16 residues.

Sample: peripheral blood. The chain is built from TRBV11-2 and TRBJ2-2; the table's D gene call, TRBD1, was not cross checked with the DNA. This receptor was identified in a man aged 40-55 years with primary liver carcinoma and hepatitis B virus infection. The CDR3: CASSSGTGYNTGELSL.